What follows are 21 T cell receptor beta chains derived from one specimen sequenced in a study of blood T cell repertoires in COVID-19. Profiling relied on immunoSEQ multiplex PCR, and the TCRdb table lists in-frame clones only, not all of them. Here the sample spans 80,000 or so clones, approximately 85% being singletons. Sequenced sample: peripheral blood. These TCRs come from a man aged 45 to 65 with COVID-19, enrolled during active disease.

This clone is a singleton in its sample. The genes are TRBV5-6 and TRBJ2-5; possibly TRBD2 for D (6 bases). The germline V gene has CDR1 SGHDT and CDR2 YYEEEE. Trimming pared 6 bases from V and 4 bases from J, leaving 19 bases between. The CDR3 totals 15 residues. The CDR3 loop reads CASIKVSGGRETQYF. The CDR3 region has the DNA TGTGCCAGCATTAAAGTTAGCGGAGGGCGAGAGACCCAGTACTTC.

The chain has TRBV15 and TRBJ2-7; 8 bases are a match to TRBD1. The CDR3 sequence is 15 residues long. After removal of 3 bases from V and 0 bases from J, the junction contained 4 bases not matched to a gene. Germline V gene data show CDR1 as LNHNV and CDR2 as YYDKDF (reference sequence). The CDR3 sequence is CATSRGGTGSYEQYF. CDR3 nucleotides: TGTGCCACCAGCAGGGGTGGGACAGGCTCCTACGAGCAGTACTTC.

This sequence joins TRBV2 and TRBJ1-2; D is ambiguous. The germline V and J ends were trimmed by 11 bases and 1 base, with 14 bases remaining between them. Looked up from germline, CDR1 is SNHLY and CDR2 is FYNNEI. This CDR3 is 13 amino acids long. The CDR3 region has the DNA TGTGCCGGCCAGGTTAACAGTAACTATGGCTACACCTTC. Translated, it gives CAGQVNSNYGYTF. The full variable domain, its missing parts supplied by reference TRBV2 and TRBJ1-2, is EPEVTQTPSHQVTQMGQEVILRCVPISNHLYFYWYRQILGQKVEFLVSFYNNEISEKSEIFDDQFSVERPDGSNFTLKIRSTKLEDSAMYFCAGQVNSNYGYTFGSGTRLTVV.

The chain couples TRBV28 to TRBJ1-1; TRBD1 aligns across 9 bases. The CDR3 sequence is 16 residues long. Trimming took 6 bases from V and 0 from J; bases not matched to a gene: 8. Per germline, CDR1 MDHEN and CDR2 SYDVKM. The CDR3 nucleotides are TGTGCCAGCAGAAGAACAGGGGGCGTTTTGAACACTGAAGCTTTCTTT. As protein: CASRRTGGVLNTEAFF.

The rearrangement links TRBV9 to TRBJ2-1; TRBD2 matches at 13 bases. V was pared by 4 bases and J by 4 bases, with 11 bases of the junction left unmatched. Per the germline V gene, CDR1 is SGDLS and CDR2 is YYNGEE. There are 18 residues in the CDR3. CDR3: CASSRLAGGYERYNEQFF. The CDR3 DNA follows: TGTGCCAGCAGCCGACTAGCGGGAGGCTACGAGCGGTACAATGAGCAGTTCTTC.

The rearrangement uses TRBV18 and TRBJ2-5, with D unclear. Per the germline V gene, CDR1 is KGHSH and CDR2 is LQKENI. The CDR3 loop spans 13 amino acids. The V and J ends lost 3 bases and 4 bases respectively, with 9 bases between them. CDR3 loop: CASSPPVVETQYF. CDR3 DNA sequence: TGTGCCAGCTCACCCCCGGTTGTAGAGACCCAGTACTTC.

The chain combines TRBV3-1 (or the pseudogene TRBV3-2) with TRBJ2-3, with 13 nucleotides matching TRBD2. This CDR3 is built from 17 residues. CDR1 is LGHDT, CDR2 YNNKEL, per germline (reference sequence). V trimming: 4 bases; J trimming: 5 bases; junction bases outside the gene matches: 9. CDR3 DNA: TGTGCCAGCAGCCTGACGACTAGCGGGAGGTGGGGAGATACGCAGTATTTT. Its protein is CASSLTTSGRWGDTQYF.

This clone appeared once. The gene calls are TRBV7-2 and TRBJ1-5, with a possible D match to TRBD1 (6 bases). Looked up from germline, CDR1 is SGHTA and CDR2 is FQGNSA. Trimming removed 5 bases at V and 0 bases at J, with 11 bases between. The CDR3 totals 15 residues. CDR3 nucleotides: TGTGCCAGCAGCCTGGACAGACATAGCAATCAGCCCCAGCATTTT. It translates to CASSLDRHSNQPQHF. The entire variable domain, with the rest obtained from reference TRBV7-2 and TRBJ1-5, is as follows: GAGVSQSPSNKVTEKGKDVELRCDPISGHTALYWYRQSLGQGLEFLIYFQGNSAPDKSGLPSDRFSAERTGGSVSTLTIQRTQQEDSAVYLCASSLDRHSNQPQHFGDGTRLSIL.

The chain joins TRBV11-2 to TRBJ2-7; D perhaps matches TRBD2 (6 bases). Germline V gene lookup returns CDR1 SGHAT and CDR2 FQNNGV. V lost 2 bases to trimming and J lost 7 bases, with 21 bases between them. This CDR3 contains 16 residues. The CDR3 nucleotides are TGTGCCAGCAGCTTATTTAGTTTAGCGGCAATACGTGAGCAGTACTTC. The encoded protein is CASSLFSLAAIREQYF.

This chain joins TRBV11-1 and TRBJ2-1, with a tentative D call TRBD2 (6 bases). Looked up from germline, CDR1 is SGHAT and CDR2 is FQDESV (reference sequence). This CDR3 has 13 amino acids. Trimming left V 6 bases short and J 6 bases short, with 12 bases between. The CDR3 DNA is TGTGCCAGCAGTCCTATGGGGGGCAATGAGCAGTTCTTC. This encodes CASSPMGGNEQFF.

The V gene is TRBV28, the J gene TRBJ2-7; 8 bases are a match to TRBD1. The V and J ends lost 7 bases and 4 bases, in that order; junction bases with no gene match: 6. The CDR3 has 13 residues. Germline assignment: CDR1 MDHEN and CDR2 SYDVKM. CDR3 amino acids: CASIAGGAYEQYF. The CDR3 DNA follows: TGTGCCAGCATTGCAGGGGGCGCTTACGAGCAGTACTTC.

The V gene is TRBV11-3, the J gene TRBJ1-5, with unresolved D. The V end lost 0 bases, the J end lost 0 bases, and 9 bases lay between the germline ends. The length of the CDR3 is 16 residues. CDR1 SGHNT and CDR2 YENEEA come from the germline V gene. CDR3 loop: CASSLEPRHSNQPQHF. In nucleotides, the CDR3 is TGTGCCAGCAGCTTAGAGCCGAGACATAGCAATCAGCCCCAGCATTTT.

This clone appeared a few times. Additional DNA sequences in this sample encode the identical CDR3. The genes are TRBV2 and TRBJ1-4; tentative D call: TRBD1 (6 bases). Looked up from germline, CDR1 is SNHLY and CDR2 is FYNNEI. The CDR3 consists of 15 residues. The ends were cut back, 6 bases at V and 0 bases at J, with 11 bases in the middle. The CDR3 sequence: CASRATGATNEKLFF. CDR3 coding DNA: TGTGCCAGCAGGGCGACAGGTGCAACTAATGAAAAACTGTTTTTT.

Only a few counts were recorded for this clone. Other DNA sequences from this sample encode an identical CDR3 as well. The rearrangement joins TRBV5-1 to TRBJ1-5; D is unresolved. V dropped 0 bases and J dropped 0 bases, with 7 bases sitting between them. Germline V gene data show CDR1 as SGHRS and CDR2 as YFSETQ. The CDR3 totals 15 residues. CDR3 loop: CASSLDSYSNQPQHF. DNA for the CDR3: TGCGCCAGCAGCTTGGACAGTTATAGCAATCAGCCCCAGCATTTT.

This CDR3 reads CASSVQGIGSPLHF. The CDR3 DNA sequence: TGTGCCAGCAGCGTTCAGGGGATAGGTTCACCCCTCCACTTT. This chain connects TRBV2 to TRBJ1-6; weak D call: TRBD1 (6 bases). The CDR3 runs to 14 residues. CDR1 and CDR2 from the germline V gene are SNHLY and FYNNEI. Trimming cost V 6 bases and J 9 bases, with 15 bases left between them.

This sequence joins TRBV3-1 (or the pseudogene TRBV3-2) and TRBJ2-1; 15 positions agree with TRBD2. The CDR3 is 14 residues long. J gave up 9 bases and V 4 bases, and 1 base lay outside the gene matches. The germline CDR1 and CDR2 sequences are LGHDT and YNNKEL (reference sequence). This CDR3 is CASSPGLAGGEQFF. In DNA form, the CDR3 reads TGTGCCAGCAGCCCGGGACTAGCGGGGGGTGAGCAGTTCTTC.

This clone was detected a few times. The chain combines TRBV6-4 with TRBJ2-5; 10 bases line up with TRBD1. Germline V gene data show CDR1 as MRHNA and CDR2 as SNTAGT. The CDR3 has 15 amino acids. V gave up 5 bases and J gave up 4 bases; unmatched junction bases: 7. CDR3 in amino acids: CASSSGTGDIETQYF. For the CDR3, the DNA is TGTGCCAGCAGTTCCGGGACAGGGGATATAGAGACCCAGTACTTC.

J is TRBJ1-1 and V is TRBV7-9, with TRBD1 identical over 7 bases. The junction had 5 bases not matched to a gene; V was cut back by 1 base and J by 0 bases. Per germline, CDR1 SEHNR and CDR2 FQNEAQ (reference sequence). This CDR3 is 16 amino acids long. The CDR3 DNA is TGTGCCAGCAGCTTAGGAGGGGGCCGCCTGAACACTGAAGCTTTCTTT. This encodes CASSLGGGRLNTEAFF.

The chain uses TRBV4-1 and TRBJ2-5; D possibly corresponds to TRBD1 (6 bases). Trimming took 0 bases from V and 0 from J, leaving 11 bases between them. CDR3 length equals 16 residues. The germline V gene has CDR1 MGHRA and CDR2 YSYEKL. In nucleotides, the CDR3 is TGCGCCAGCAGCCAAGACGGGACAATGTACCAAGAGACCCAGTACTTC. This codes for CASSQDGTMYQETQYF.

This chain uses TRBV18 with TRBJ1-1; 7 bases map to TRBD1. The CDR3 spans 14 residues. Germline V lookup: CDR1 KGHSH, CDR2 LQKENI. The J segment lost 6 bases and the V segment lost 3 bases, leaving 7 bases of the junction unmatched. CDR3 sequence (DNA): TGTGCCAGCTCACCGTCCGCAGGGGGGTCTGAAGCTTTCTTT. This sequence encodes CASSPSAGGSEAFF.

This chain's CDR3 is CATKIRDRDTGELFF. In DNA, the CDR3 is TGTGCCACTAAGATCCGGGACAGGGACACCGGGGAGCTGTTTTTT. The chain combines TRBV15 with TRBJ2-2; TRBD1 aligns across 9 bases. The CDR3 has 15 residues. CDR1 is LNHNV and CDR2 is YYDKDF in the germline V gene (reference sequence). The V and J ends lost 9 bases and 3 bases, in that order; junction bases with no gene match: 8.